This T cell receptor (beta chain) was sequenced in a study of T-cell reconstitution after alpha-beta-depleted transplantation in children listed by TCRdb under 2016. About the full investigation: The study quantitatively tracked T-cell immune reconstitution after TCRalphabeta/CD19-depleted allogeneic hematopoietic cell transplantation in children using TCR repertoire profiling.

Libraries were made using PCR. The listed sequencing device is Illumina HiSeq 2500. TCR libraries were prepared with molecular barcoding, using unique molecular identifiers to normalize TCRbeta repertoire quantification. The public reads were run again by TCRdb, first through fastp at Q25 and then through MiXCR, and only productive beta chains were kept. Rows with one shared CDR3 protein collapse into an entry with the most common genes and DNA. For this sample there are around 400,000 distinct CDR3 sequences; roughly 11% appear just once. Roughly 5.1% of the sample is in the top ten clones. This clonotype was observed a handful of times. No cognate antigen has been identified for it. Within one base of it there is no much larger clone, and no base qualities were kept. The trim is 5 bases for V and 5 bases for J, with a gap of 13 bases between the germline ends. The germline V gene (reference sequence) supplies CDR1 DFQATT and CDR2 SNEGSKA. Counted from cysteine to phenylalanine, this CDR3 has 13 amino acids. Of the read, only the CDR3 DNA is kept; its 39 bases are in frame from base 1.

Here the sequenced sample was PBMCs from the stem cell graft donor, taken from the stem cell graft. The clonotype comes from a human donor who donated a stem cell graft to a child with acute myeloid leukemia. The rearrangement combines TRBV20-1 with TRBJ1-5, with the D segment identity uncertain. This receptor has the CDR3 CSALVLGDQPQHF. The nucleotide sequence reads TGCAGTGCTCTCGTTCTGGGAGATCAGCCCCAGCATTTT.